The entry that follows covers one T cell receptor (beta chain) sequence. The antigen is not known. Each patient's relapse followed autologous stem cell transplantation, and brentuximab vedotin exposure varied. With magnetic negative selection, CD4+ T cells were purified from PBMCs that had been thawed. Measured with immunoSEQ multiplex PCR; TCRdb has only the in-frame clones, and not every one. The sample shows over 30,000 clones, approximately 92% of them seen only once. The sample comes from a study of PD-1 blockade in classical Hodgkin lymphoma. Study-wide results and limits: The diversity seen at baseline in complete responders resembled that of newly diagnosed patients. Some patients began nivolumab under 1 year after ASCT. These patients were excluded from later analyses. Underlying causes for the observed repertoire differences were not defined, possibly disease activity or prior therapy.

The TCR comes from a human donor with classical Hodgkin lymphoma. This material consisted of CD4+ T cells from blood, taken at baseline.

For the CDR3, the DNA is TGTGCCAGCAGCCAGGTGGGGCGGAATGAAAAACTGTTTTTT. Its translation: CASSQVGRNEKLFF. V and J are TRBV2 and TRBJ1-4; a possible D gene is TRBD1 (5 bases). The CDR3 sequence is 14 residues long. The germline gives CDR1 SNHLY, CDR2 FYNNEI. V was pared by 6 bases and J by 5 bases, with 13 bases between.